This TCR beta chain came from a study of vaccination effects on CD4 cells after COVID-19. At the level of the study: ViraFEST used viral peptide pools to expand antigen-specific CD4+ T cells before sequencing. General study points: Only a few convalescent patients and no early post-infection timepoints featured in the study.

The table came from immunoSEQ multiplex PCR; TCRdb's copy has only in-frame clones and leaves some out. The top ten clones hold 15% of a sample with 30,000 or so clones, about 67% of them seen once. At the end of around eleven days of culture, CD4+ T cells were isolated. BNT162b2 vaccine or mRNA-1273 vaccine was given to participants in two doses. People in the vaccine group had not been infected with SARS-CoV-2 before, and their nucleocapsid antibodies were negative. Researchers swapped half the medium for IL-2 medium on both days 3 and 7. As regards this clone: Its antigen is not identified.

The CDR3 totals 14 residues. Looked up from germline, CDR1 is MNHEY and CDR2 is SVGAGI. Trimming pared 6 bases from V and 1 base from J, leaving 12 bases between. The V gene is TRBV6-5, the J gene TRBJ1-1; D unclear. The sequence was collected from a human donor who received a COVID-19 vaccine. The source was CD4+ T cells from PBMCs cultured without peptide, collected after COVID-19 vaccination. CDR3 nucleotides: TGTGCCAGCAGCGATATAAACAGGAACACTGAAGCTTTCTTT. Its protein product is CASSDINRNTEAFF.